Below, 13 T cell receptor beta chains from the same sample are listed, as sequenced in a study of T cell responses to AZD1222 COVID-19 vaccine. TCRdb keeps only in-frame clones here, not all; method: immunoSEQ multiplex PCR. The table lists tens of thousands of clones, 90% to 95% of them singletons. Specimen: peripheral blood, collected on day 0 of AZD1222 vaccination. The receptors derive from an adult in good health.

The chain's CDR3 is CASSVGQGNSPLHF. CDR3 DNA: TGTGCCAGCAGCGTCGGACAGGGAAATTCACCCCTCCACTTT. The chain links TRBV7-2 to TRBJ1-6, with 8 bases identical to TRBD1. Germline loops: CDR1 SGHTA, CDR2 FQGNSA. CDR3 length equals 14 residues. Germline trimming cut 5 bases from V and 7 bases from J; bases unmatched to any gene: 4.

This rearrangement joins TRBV2 to TRBJ2-7; 9 bases agree with TRBD2. Trimming took 8 bases from V and 0 from J; bases not matched to a gene: 11. This CDR3 region has 16 residues. The germline gives CDR1 SNHLY, CDR2 FYNNEI. The CDR3 reads CASRKAASGASYEQYF. For the CDR3, the DNA is TGTGCCAGCCGAAAGGCGGCTAGCGGGGCCTCCTACGAGCAGTACTTC. Filled out from reference TRBV2 and TRBJ2-7, the complete variable domain reads EPEVTQTPSHQVTQMGQEVILRCVPISNHLYFYWYRQILGQKVEFLVSFYNNEISEKSEIFDDQFSVERPDGSNFTLKIRSTKLEDSAMYFCASRKAASGASYEQYFGPGTRLTVT.

The rearrangement uses TRBV6-5 and TRBJ2-3; 7 bases map to TRBD2. With 6 bases clipped from V and 2 bases from J, the junction kept 5 bases outside the gene matches. CDR3 length: 14 residues. The germline CDR1 and CDR2 sequences are MNHEY and SVGAGI. CDR3 nucleotides: TGTGCCAGCAGGAACGGGGGGTTCACAGATACGCAGTATTTT. This gives the protein CASRNGGFTDTQYF.

The sample holds a few counts of this clone. The chain links TRBV29-1 to TRBJ1-1; D perhaps matches TRBD1 (5 bases). Germline V CDR1 and CDR2: SQVTM, ANQGSEA. V lost 4 bases, J lost 4 bases, and 10 bases lay in between. The CDR3 runs to 12 residues. The CDR3 nucleotides are TGCAGCGTTGTGCCAGGGCCCACTGAAGCTTTCTTT. Encoded protein: CSVVPGPTEAFF. The variable domain in full, completed from reference TRBV29-1 and TRBJ1-1, reads SAVISQKPSRDICQRGTSLTIQCQVDSQVTMMFWYRQQPGQSLTLIATANQGSEATYESGFVIDKFPISRPNLTFSTLTVSNMSPEDSSIYLCSVVPGPTEAFFGQGTRLTVV.

This chain joins TRBV9 and TRBJ1-6; perhaps TRBD1 as D (6 bases). Germline lookup yields CDR1 SGDLS and CDR2 YYNGEE. The V end was cut by 3 bases, the J end by 3 bases, with 13 bases between. The CDR3 is made up of 16 amino acids. Here the CDR3 reads CASSEGGHSYNSPLHF. The CDR3 DNA sequence: TGTGCCAGCAGCGAGGGGGGGCATAGCTATAATTCACCCCTCCACTTT.

The rearrangement uses TRBV30 and TRBJ2-7; 8 positions match TRBD1. Germline CDR1 reads GTSNPN; CDR2 reads SVGIG (reference sequence). This CDR3 comprises 12 residues. The trim removed 5 bases at V and 5 bases at J, leaving 5 bases unmatched. CDR3 protein: CAWEGQGNEQYF. The CDR3 bases are TGTGCCTGGGAAGGACAGGGCAACGAGCAGTACTTC.

The V call is TRBV7-9, the J call TRBJ1-6; D remains ambiguous. Trimming took off 5 bases at V and 6 bases at J, with 11 bases between the two ends. The germline CDR1 and CDR2 sequences are SEHNR and FQNEAQ (reference sequence). The CDR3 has 14 residues. The CDR3 sequence is CASSPLSPNSPLHF. CDR3 bases: TGTGCCAGCAGCCCCCTCAGTCCTAATTCACCCCTCCACTTT.

The genes are TRBV2 and TRBJ1-5, with no clear D. Germline V gives CDR1 SNHLY, CDR2 FYNNEI. Between the trimmed V and J ends, which lost 6 bases and 4 bases, there was a span of 13 bases. The CDR3 runs to 14 residues. As DNA, the CDR3 is TGTGCCAGCAGGTGGGCCGGGGTTAATCAGCCCCAGCATTTT. Its protein product is CASRWAGVNQPQHF.

The chain has TRBV9 and TRBJ2-1, with no clear D. The CDR3 is made up of 15 amino acids. Trimming cost V 0 bases and J 2 bases, with 9 bases left between them. Germline-derived CDR1 and CDR2 are SGDLS and YYNGEE. CDR3 protein: CASSVDRYPYNEQFF. CDR3 in DNA: TGTGCCAGCAGCGTAGACCGGTACCCCTACAATGAGCAGTTCTTC.

The chain couples TRBV9 to TRBJ1-2, with TRBD1 matching over 9 bases. The CDR3 loop spans 16 amino acids. J lost 8 bases, V lost 0 bases, and 11 bases had no gene match. Germline V gene sequence: CDR1 SGDLS, CDR2 YYNGEE. The CDR3 DNA follows: TGTGCCAGCAGCGTAGCGGCACAGGGGGCGCCGGGCGGCTACACCTTC. Its translation is CASSVAAQGAPGGYTF.

The rearrangement links TRBV28 to TRBJ1-2; D unclear. The V and J ends lost 4 bases and 5 bases respectively, with 5 bases between them. The CDR3 is 11 amino acids. Germline assignment: CDR1 MDHEN and CDR2 SYDVKM. In DNA form, the CDR3 reads TGTGCCAGCAGTTCAAGGTATGGCTACACCTTC. Protein product: CASSSRYGYTF.

V gene TRBV5-5 combines with J gene TRBJ2-5, with 9 nucleotides matching TRBD2. CDR1 is SGHKS, CDR2 YYEKEE, per germline (reference sequence). This CDR3 is built from 15 residues. With V trimmed by 4 bases and J by 4 bases, 8 bases remained unmatched. CDR3 protein: CASSPVAGGPETQYF. The CDR3 coding sequence is TGTGCCAGCAGCCCGGTCGCGGGGGGGCCAGAGACCCAGTACTTC. The full variable domain, rest sourced from reference TRBV5-5 and TRBJ2-5, is DAGVTQSPTHLIKTRGQQVTLRCSPISGHKSVSWYQQVLGQGPQFIFQYYEKEERGRGNFPDRFSARQFPNYSSELNVNALLLGDSALYLCASSPVAGGPETQYFGPGTRLLVL.

This clone occurred a few times. V gene TRBV5-4 combines with J gene TRBJ2-1; no firm D call. Trimming took off 0 bases at V and 10 bases at J, with 5 bases between the two ends. CDR3 size: 11 residues. Germline CDR1 SGHNT, CDR2 YYREEE (reference sequence). The CDR3 protein is CASSLGPEQFF. In nucleotides, the CDR3 is TGTGCCAGCAGCTTGGGACCCGAGCAGTTCTTC.